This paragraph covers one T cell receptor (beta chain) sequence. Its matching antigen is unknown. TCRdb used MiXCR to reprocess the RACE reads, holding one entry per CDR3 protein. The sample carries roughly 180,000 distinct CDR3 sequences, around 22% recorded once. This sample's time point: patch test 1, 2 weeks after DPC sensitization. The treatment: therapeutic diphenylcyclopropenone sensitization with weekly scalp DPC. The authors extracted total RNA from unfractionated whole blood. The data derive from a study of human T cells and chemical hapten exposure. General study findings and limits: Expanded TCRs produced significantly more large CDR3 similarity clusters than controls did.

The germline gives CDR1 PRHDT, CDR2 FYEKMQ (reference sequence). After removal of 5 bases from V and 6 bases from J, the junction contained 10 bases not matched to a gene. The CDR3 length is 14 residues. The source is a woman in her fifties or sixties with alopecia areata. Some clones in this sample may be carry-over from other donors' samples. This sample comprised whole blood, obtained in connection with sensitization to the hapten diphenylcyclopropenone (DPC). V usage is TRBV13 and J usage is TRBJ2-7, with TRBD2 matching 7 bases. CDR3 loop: CASSPGTIPSEQYF. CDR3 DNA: TGTGCCAGCAGCCCCGGGACTATCCCCTCCGAGCAGTACTTC.